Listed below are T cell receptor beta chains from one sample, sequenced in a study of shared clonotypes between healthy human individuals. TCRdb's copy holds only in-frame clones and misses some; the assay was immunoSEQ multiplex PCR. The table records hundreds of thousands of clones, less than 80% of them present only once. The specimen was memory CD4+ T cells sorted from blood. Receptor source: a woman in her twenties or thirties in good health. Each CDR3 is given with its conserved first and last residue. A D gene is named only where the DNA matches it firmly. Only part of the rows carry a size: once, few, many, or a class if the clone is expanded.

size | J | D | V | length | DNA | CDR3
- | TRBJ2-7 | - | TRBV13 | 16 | TGTGCCAGCAGCTCCCGGGGGCGGGGTAGCTCCTACGAGCAGTACTTC | CASSSRGRGSSYEQYF
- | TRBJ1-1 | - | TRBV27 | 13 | TGTGCCAGCAGTTACAAGTACGGCACTGAAGCTTTCTTT | CASSYKYGTEAFF
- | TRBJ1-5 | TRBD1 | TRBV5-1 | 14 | TGCGCCAGCAGTCCAGGGACAGGGGAACAGCCCCAGCATTTT | CASSPGTGEQPQHF
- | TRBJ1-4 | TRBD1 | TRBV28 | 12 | TGTGCCAGCAGCCAGCCCGGGACAGAACTGTTTTTT | CASSQPGTELFF
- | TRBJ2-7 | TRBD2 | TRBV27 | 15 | TGTGCCAGCAGTTTCTATGGCGGGGGTCTACTCGAGCAGTACTTC | CASSFYGGGLLEQYF
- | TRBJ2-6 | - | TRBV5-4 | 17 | TGTGCCAGCAGCTGGACTGGCTTGGGGGCTGGGGCCAACGTCCTGACTTTC | CASSWTGLGAGANVLTF
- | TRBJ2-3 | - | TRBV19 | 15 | TGTGCCAGTAGGGCCCAGGGCGGAGTCACAGATACGCAGTATTTT | CASRAQGGVTDTQYF
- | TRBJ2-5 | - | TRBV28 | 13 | TGTGCCAGCAGTTTCCCGGCGGAAGAGACCCAGTACTTC | CASSFPAEETQYF
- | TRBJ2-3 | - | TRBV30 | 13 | TGTGCCTGGAGTGAGGGGAGCACAGATACGCAGTATTTT | CAWSEGSTDTQYF
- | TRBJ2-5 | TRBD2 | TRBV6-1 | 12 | TGTGCCAGCAGTGCCCAGGGCGGGGGGGAGTACTTC | CASSAQGGGEYF
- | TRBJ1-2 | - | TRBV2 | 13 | TGTGCCAGCAGTGAAGGCAGGAACTATGGCTACACCTTC | CASSEGRNYGYTF
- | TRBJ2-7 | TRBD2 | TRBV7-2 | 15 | TGTGCCAGCAGCTCTCCGCAGCGGGGGATCTACGAGCAGTACTTC | CASSSPQRGIYEQYF
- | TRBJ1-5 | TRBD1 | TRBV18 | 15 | TGTGCCAGCTCAGAGACAGGGGTGGTCAATCAGCCCCAGCATTTT | CASSETGVVNQPQHF
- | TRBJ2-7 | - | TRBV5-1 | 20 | TGCGCCAGCAGATCGGGTATATCACAGTTAAGGGATGGGTTCTCCTACGAGCAGTACTTC | CASRSGISQLRDGFSYEQYF
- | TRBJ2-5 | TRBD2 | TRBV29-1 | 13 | TGCAGCGTTGCCTCTAGCGGACAAGAGACCCAGTACTTC | CSVASSGQETQYF
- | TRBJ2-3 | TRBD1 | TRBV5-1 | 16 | TGCGCCAGCAGCGAGGGCAGGGGGCCAAGCACAGATACGCAGTATTTT | CASSEGRGPSTDTQYF
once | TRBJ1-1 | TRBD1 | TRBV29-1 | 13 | TGCAGCGCAAGGGACAGGGGGGACACTGAAGCTTTCTTT | CSARDRGDTEAFF
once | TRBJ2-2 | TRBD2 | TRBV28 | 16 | TGTGCCAGCAGTCCAGGGACTAGCGGGTTTGGTGGGGAGCTGTTTTTT | CASSPGTSGFGGELFF
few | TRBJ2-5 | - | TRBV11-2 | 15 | TGTGCCAGCAGCCCCTGGCGATTAGCCCAAGAGACCCAGTACTTC | CASSPWRLAQETQYF
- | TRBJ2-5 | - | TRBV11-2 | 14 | TGTGCCAGCAGCTTAGAGTACTCCGAAGAGACCCAGTACTTC | CASSLEYSEETQYF
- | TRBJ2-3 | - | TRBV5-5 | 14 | TGTGCCAGCAGGCCTTTGATAAACACAGATACGCAGTATTTT | CASRPLINTDTQYF
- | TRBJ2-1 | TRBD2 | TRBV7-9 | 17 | TGTGCCAGCAGCTTGAGTACTAGCGGGAGGGCCCTGAGTGAGCAGTTCTTC | CASSLSTSGRALSEQFF
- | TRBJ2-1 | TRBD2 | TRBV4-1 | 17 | TGCGCCAGCAGCCAAGACGGTAGCGGGAGGTTTGTCAATGAGCAGTTCTTC | CASSQDGSGRFVNEQFF
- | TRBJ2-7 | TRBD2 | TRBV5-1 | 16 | TGCGCCAGCAGCCCGACAGGGACTAGCGGTCGCTACGAGCAGTACTTC | CASSPTGTSGRYEQYF
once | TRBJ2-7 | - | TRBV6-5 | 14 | TGTGCCAGCAGTTACCCCGGGGGCGGATACGAGCAGTACTTC | CASSYPGGGYEQYF
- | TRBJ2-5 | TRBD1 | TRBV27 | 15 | TGTGCCAGCAGTTATTCGGGACAGGGGTGGGAGACCCAGTACTTC | CASSYSGQGWETQYF
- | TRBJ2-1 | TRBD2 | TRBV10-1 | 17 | TGCGCCAGCAGTGAGTCGAGGCTAGCGGGGGTCTACAATGAGCAGTTCTTC | CASSESRLAGVYNEQFF
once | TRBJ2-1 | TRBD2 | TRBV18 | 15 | TGTGCCAGCTCACTGAGGACTAGCGACTACAATGAGCAGTTCTTC | CASSLRTSDYNEQFF
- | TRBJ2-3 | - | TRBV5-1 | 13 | TGCGCCAGCAGCTTGCAGAGACCAGATACGCAGTATTTT | CASSLQRPDTQYF
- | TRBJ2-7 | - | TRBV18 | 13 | TGTGCCAGCTCACCAGGGAGTTCCAACGAGCAGTACTTC | CASSPGSSNEQYF
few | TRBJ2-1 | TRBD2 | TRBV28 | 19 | TGTGCCAGCAGTTCCGGACAGCGGACTAGCGGGGGGACCTACAATGAGCAGTTCTTC | CASSSGQRTSGGTYNEQFF
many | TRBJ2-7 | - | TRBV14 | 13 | TGTGCCAGCAGTCCCGGAACCCTCTACGAGCAGTACTTC | CASSPGTLYEQYF
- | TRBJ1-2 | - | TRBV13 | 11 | TGTGCCAGCAGCCCGGGGGCTGGCTACACCTTC | CASSPGAGYTF
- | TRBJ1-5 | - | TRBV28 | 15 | TGTGCCAGCAGTCAACCGACAGGTCGGGTTCAGCCCCAGCATTTT | CASSQPTGRVQPQHF
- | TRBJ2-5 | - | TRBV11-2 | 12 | TGTGCCAGCAGCTCCCTTCGAGAGACCCAGTACTTC | CASSSLRETQYF
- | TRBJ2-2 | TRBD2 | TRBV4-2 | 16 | TGTGCCAGCAGCCAAGCAACTAGCGGAAACACCGGGGAGCTGTTTTTT | CASSQATSGNTGELFF
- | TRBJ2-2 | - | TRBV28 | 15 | TGTGCCAGCAGTTTACTACCGGGAACGACCGGGGAGCTGTTTTTT | CASSLLPGTTGELFF
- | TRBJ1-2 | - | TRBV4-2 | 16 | TGTGCCAGCAGCCAAGTAGGGCAGGGGATTTCCGTTGGCTACACCTTC | CASSQVGQGISVGYTF
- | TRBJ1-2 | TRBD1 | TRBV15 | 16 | TGTGCCACCAGCAGAGATCTAGGACAGGCTAACTATGGCTACACCTTC | CATSRDLGQANYGYTF
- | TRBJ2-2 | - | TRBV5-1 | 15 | TGCGCCAGCAGCCGGACCGACCCGAACACCGGGGAGCTGTTTTTT | CASSRTDPNTGELFF
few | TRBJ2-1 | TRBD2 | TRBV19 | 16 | TGTGCCAGTAGTATAGAGGAGGGAGGGCCATTCAATGAGCAGTTCTTC | CASSIEEGGPFNEQFF
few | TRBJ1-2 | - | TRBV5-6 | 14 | TGTGCCAGCAGCTTGAGGACAGCTAACTATGGCTACACCTTC | CASSLRTANYGYTF
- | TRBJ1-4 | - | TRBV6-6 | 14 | TGTGCCAGCAGTTACTCAGGCCCTAGGGAAAAACTGTTTTTT | CASSYSGPREKLFF
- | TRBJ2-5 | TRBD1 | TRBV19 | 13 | TGTGCCAGTTCAGGGGGATTTCAAGAGACCCAGTACTTC | CASSGGFQETQYF
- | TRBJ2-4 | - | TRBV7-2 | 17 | TGTGCCAGCAGCCAAAGAACTAGCCCGGTGATCAAAAACATTCAGTACTTC | CASSQRTSPVIKNIQYF
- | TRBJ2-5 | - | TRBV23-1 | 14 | TGCGCCAGCAGTCGTTGGACAGTCCAAGAGACCCAGTACTTC | CASSRWTVQETQYF
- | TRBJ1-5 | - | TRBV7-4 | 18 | TGTGCCAGCAGCTTAGGAACGGGGTCGGCAGGGCGCAATCAGCCCCAGCATTTT | CASSLGTGSAGRNQPQHF
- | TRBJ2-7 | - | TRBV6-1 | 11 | TGTGCCAGCAGGTGGGACGACGAGCAGTACTTC | CASRWDDEQYF
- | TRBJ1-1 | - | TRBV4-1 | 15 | TGCGCCAGCAGCCAACCGGAGACAGGAAGAACTGAAGCTTTCTTT | CASSQPETGRTEAFF
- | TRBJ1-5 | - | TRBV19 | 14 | TGTGCCAGTAGTATCCGTCGGTATGGCCAGCCCCAGCATTTT | CASSIRRYGQPQHF
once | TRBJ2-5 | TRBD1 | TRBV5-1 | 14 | TGCGCCAGCAGCTTGACAGGGGTGGTAGAGACCCAGTACTTC | CASSLTGVVETQYF
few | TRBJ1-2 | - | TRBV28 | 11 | TGTGCCAGCAGTTTAGGTCTTGGCTACACCTTC | CASSLGLGYTF
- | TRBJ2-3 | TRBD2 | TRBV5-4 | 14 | TGTGCCAGCAGCTTGGGAGGGAGGGCAGATACGCAGTATTTT | CASSLGGRADTQYF
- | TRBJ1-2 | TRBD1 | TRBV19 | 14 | TGTGCCAGTAGTATCGACAGGGACGACTATGGCTACACCTTC | CASSIDRDDYGYTF
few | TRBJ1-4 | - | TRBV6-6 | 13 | TGTGCCAGCACCCGGACCATAAATGAAAAACTGTTTTTT | CASTRTINEKLFF
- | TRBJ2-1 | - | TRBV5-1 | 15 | TGCGCCAGCAGCCAGGATTCGAGCTCCTACAATGAGCAGTTCTTC | CASSQDSSSYNEQFF
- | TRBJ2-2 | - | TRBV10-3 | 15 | TGTGCCATCAGGGAGGACACTCGAAACACCGGGGAGCTGTTTTTT | CAIREDTRNTGELFF
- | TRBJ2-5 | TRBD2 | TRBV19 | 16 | TGTGCCAGTAGCATTGGACTAGCGGGACTCCAAGAGACCCAGTACTTC | CASSIGLAGLQETQYF
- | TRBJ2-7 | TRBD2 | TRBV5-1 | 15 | TGCGCCAGCAGCAAGAATAGCGGGAACACCTACGAGCAGTACTTC | CASSKNSGNTYEQYF